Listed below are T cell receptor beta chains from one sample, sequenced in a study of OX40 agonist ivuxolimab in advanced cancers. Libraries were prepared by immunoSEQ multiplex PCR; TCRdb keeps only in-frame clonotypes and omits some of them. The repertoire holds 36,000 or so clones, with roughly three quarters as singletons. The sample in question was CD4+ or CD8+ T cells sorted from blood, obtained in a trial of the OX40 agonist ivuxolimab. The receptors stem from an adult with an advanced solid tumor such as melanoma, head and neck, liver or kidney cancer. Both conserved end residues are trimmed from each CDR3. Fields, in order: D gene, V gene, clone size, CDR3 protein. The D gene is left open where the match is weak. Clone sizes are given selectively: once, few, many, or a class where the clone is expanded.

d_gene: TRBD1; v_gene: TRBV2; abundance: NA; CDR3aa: ASSRQGQASYEQY
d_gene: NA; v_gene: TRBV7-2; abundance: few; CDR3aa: ASSFRARETQY
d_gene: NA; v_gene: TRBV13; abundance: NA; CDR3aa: ASSYNRVISGNTIY
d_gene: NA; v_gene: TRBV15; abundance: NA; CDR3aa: ATSRGTVAYNEQF
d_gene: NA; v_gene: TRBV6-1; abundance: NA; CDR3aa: ASSQYDEQF
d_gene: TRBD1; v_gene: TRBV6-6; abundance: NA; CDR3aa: ASKGQGGYEQY
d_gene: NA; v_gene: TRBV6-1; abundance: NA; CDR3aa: ASMKVTSYGYT
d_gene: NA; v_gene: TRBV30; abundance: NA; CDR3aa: AWSDLGEKLF
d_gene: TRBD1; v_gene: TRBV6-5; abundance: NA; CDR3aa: ASSGTGSGVEQY
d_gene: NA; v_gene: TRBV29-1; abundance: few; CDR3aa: SAGETYEQY
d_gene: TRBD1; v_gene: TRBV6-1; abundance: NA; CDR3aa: ASDRTGGRNEQF
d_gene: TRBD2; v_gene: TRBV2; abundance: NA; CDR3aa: ASPASGGRRSSSGANVLT
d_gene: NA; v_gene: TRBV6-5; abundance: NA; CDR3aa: ANQHSYTGELF
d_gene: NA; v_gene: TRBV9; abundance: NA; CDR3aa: ASSVAEHTGELF
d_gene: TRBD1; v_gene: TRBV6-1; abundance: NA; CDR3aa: ASKAGGSYGYT
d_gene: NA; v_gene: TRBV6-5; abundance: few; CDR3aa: ASTSGGAYYGYT
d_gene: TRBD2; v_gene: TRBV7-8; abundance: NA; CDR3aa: ASRRPSGGNTDTQY